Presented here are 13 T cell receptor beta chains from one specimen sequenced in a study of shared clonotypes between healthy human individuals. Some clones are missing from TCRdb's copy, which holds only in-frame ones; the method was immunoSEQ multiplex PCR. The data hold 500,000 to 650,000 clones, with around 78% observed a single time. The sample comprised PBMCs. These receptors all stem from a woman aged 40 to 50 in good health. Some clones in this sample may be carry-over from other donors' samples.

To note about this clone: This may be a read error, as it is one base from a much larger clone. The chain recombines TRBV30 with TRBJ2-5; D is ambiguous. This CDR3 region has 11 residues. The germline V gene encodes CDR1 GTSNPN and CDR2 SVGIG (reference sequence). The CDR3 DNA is TGTGCCCGGAGTGGACCCTATGAGCAGTACTTC. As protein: CARSGPYEQYF. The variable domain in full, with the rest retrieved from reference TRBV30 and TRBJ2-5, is SQTIHQWPATLVQPVGSPLSLECTVEGTSNPNLYWYRQAAGRGLQLLFYSVGIGQISSEVPQNLSASRPQDRQFILSSKKLLLSDSGFYLCARSGPYEQYFGPGTRLLVL.

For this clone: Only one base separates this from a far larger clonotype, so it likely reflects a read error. Here the CDR3 DNA reads TGTGCCAGCAGACAGGGGGTCTGGCGTGGCTACACCTTC. Translation gives CASRQGVWRGYTF. The rearrangement uses TRBV27 and TRBJ1-2; 8 bases are a match to TRBD1. This CDR3 is 13 amino acids long. With V trimmed by 6 bases and J by 7 bases, 7 bases remained unmatched. Germline V gives CDR1 MNHEY, CDR2 SMNVEV (reference sequence).

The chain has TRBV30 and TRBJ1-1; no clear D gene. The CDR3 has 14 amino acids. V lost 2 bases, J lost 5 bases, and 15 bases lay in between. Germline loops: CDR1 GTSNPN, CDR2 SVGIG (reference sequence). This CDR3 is CAWSPGRGRTEAFF. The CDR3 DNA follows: TGTGCCTGGAGTCCTGGTCGAGGGAGAACTGAAGCTTTCTTT.

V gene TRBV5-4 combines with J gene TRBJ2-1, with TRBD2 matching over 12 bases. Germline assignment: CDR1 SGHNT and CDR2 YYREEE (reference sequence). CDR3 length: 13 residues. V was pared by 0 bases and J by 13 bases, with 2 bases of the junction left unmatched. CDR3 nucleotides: TGTGCCAGCAGCTTGGGTGGACTAGCGGGACAGTTCTTC. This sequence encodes CASSLGGLAGQFF.

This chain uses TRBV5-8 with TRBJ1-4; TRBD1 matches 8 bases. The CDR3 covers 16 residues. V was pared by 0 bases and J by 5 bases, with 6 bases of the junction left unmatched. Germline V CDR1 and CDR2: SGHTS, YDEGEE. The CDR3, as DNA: TGTGCCAGCAGCTTGGATGGACAGGGAAGGAATGAAAAACTGTTTTTT. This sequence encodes CASSLDGQGRNEKLFF.

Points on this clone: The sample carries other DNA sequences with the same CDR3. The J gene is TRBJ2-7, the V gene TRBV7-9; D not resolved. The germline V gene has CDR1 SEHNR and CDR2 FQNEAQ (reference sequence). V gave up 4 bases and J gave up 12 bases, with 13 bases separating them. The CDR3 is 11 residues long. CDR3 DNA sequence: TGTGCCAGCAGCTGGTTGGCTAATACGTACTTC. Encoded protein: CASSWLANTYF.

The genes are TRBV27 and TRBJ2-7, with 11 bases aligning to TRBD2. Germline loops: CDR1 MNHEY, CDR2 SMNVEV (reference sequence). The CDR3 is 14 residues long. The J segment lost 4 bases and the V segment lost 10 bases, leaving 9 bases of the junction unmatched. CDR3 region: CATKETSGTYEQYF. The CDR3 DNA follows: TGTGCCACCAAGGAGACTAGCGGGACATACGAGCAGTACTTC.

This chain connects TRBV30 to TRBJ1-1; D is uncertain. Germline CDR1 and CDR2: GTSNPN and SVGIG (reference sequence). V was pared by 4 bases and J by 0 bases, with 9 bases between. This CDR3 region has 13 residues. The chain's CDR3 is CAWKQTLNTEAFF. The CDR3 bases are TGTGCCTGGAAACAGACATTGAACACTGAAGCTTTCTTT.

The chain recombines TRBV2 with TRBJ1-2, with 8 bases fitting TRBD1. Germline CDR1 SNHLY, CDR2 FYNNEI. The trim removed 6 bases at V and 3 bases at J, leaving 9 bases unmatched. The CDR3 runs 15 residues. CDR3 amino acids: CASRAKTGEYYGYTF. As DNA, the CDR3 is TGTGCCAGCAGGGCCAAGACAGGGGAGTACTATGGCTACACCTTC. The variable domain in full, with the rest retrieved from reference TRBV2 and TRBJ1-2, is EPEVTQTPSHQVTQMGQEVILRCVPISNHLYFYWYRQILGQKVEFLVSFYNNEISEKSEIFDDQFSVERPDGSNFTLKIRSTKLEDSAMYFCASRAKTGEYYGYTFGSGTRLTVV.

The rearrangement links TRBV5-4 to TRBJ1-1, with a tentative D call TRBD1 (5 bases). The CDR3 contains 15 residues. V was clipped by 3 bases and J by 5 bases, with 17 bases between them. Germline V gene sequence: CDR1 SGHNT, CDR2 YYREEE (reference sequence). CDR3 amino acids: CASSWRGRSWTEAFF. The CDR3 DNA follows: TGTGCCAGCAGCTGGAGGGGCAGGTCATGGACTGAAGCTTTCTTT.

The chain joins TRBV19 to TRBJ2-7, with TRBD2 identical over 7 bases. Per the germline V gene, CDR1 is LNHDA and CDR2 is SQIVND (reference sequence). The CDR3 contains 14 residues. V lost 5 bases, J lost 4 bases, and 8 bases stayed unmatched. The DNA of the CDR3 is TGTGCCAGTAGTGGCGGGAGTCTAGGTTACGAGCAGTACTTC. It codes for CASSGGSLGYEQYF.

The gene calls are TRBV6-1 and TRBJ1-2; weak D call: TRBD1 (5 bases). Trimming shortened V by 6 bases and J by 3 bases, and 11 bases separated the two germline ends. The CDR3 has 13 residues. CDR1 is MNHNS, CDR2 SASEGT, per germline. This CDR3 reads CASSLGGDYGYTF. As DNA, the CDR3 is TGTGCCAGCAGCTTGGGAGGGGACTATGGCTACACCTTC.

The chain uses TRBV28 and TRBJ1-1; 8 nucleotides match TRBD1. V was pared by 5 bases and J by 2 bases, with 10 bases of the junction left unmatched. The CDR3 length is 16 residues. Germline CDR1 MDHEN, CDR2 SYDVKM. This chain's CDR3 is CASSGTLGTGNTEAFF. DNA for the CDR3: TGTGCCAGCAGTGGGACTCTTGGGACAGGCAACACTGAAGCTTTCTTT.